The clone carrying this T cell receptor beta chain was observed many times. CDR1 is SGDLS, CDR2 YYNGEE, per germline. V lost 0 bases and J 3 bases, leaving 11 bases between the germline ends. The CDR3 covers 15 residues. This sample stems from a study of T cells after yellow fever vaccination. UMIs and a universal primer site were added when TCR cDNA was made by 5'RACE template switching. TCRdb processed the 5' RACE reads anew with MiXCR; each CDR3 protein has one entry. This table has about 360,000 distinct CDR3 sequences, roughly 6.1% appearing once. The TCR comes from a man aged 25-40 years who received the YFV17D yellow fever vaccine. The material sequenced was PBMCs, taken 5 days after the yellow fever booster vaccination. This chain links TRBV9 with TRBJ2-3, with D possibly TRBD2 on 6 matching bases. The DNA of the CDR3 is TGTGCCAGCAGCGTAGAAAAGGGGAGGACAGATACGCAGTATTTT. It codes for CASSVEKGRTDTQYF.